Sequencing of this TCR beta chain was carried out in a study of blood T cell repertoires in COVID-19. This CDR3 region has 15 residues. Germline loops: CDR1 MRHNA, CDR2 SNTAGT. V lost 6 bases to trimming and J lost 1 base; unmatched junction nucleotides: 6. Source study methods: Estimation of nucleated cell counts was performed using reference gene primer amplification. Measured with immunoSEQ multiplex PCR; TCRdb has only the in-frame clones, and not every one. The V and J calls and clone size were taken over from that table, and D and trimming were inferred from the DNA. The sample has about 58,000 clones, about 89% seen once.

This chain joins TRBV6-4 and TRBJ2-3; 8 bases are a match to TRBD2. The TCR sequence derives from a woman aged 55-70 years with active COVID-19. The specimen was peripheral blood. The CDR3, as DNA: TGTGCCAGCAGCTATACTAGCGGAGGCACAGATACGCAGTATTTT. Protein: CASSYTSGGTDTQYF.